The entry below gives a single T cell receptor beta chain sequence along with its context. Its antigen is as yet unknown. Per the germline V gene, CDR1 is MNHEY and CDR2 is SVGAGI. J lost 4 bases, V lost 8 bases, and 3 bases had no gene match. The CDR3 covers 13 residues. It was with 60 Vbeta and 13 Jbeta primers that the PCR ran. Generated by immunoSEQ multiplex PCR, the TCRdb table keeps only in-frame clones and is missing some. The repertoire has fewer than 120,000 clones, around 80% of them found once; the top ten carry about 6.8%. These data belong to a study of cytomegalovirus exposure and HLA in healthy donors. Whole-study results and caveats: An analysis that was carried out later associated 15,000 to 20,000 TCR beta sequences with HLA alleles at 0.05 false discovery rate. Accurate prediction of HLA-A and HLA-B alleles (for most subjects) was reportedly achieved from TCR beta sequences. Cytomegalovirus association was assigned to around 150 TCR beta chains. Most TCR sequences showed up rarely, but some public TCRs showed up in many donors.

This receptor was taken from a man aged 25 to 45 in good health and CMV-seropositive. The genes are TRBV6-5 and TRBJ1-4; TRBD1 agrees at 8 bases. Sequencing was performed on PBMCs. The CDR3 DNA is TGTGCCAGCTCGGGACAGGTTAATGAAAAACTGTTTTTT. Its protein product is CASSGQVNEKLFF.